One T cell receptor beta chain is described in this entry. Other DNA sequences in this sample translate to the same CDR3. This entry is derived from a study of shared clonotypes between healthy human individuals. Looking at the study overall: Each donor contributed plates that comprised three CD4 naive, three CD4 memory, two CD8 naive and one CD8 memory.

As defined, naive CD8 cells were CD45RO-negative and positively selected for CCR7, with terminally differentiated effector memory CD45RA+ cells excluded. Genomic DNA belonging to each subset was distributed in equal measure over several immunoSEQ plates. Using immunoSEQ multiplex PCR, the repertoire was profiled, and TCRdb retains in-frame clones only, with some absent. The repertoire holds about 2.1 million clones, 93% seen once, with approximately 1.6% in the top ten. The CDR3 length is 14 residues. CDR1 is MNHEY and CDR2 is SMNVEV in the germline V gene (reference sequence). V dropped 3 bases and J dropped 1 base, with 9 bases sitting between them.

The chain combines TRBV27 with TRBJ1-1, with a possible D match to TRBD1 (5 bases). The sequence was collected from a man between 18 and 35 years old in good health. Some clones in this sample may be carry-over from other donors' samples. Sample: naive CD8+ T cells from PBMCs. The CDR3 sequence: CASSFLGTNTEAFF. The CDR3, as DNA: TGTGCCAGCAGTTTCCTGGGGACGAACACTGAAGCTTTCTTT.